What follows describes a single T cell receptor beta chain. The data stem from a study of blood T cell repertoires in COVID-19. Germline CDR1 SGHNT, CDR2 YENEEA. V dropped 5 bases and J dropped 7 bases, with 12 bases sitting between them. CDR3 length: 12 amino acids. Authors' data handling: Counts of nucleated cells, estimated from reference gene primer amplification, were obtained. The method was immunoSEQ multiplex PCR; TCRdb's version includes in-frame clones alone and lacks a portion of them. V and J calls and clone size are given by that table; D and trimming were obtained from the DNA. The table lists 100,000 to 150,000 clones, 90% of them singletons.

The genes are TRBV11-3 and TRBJ2-7; no definite D call. Sequencing was done on a sample of peripheral blood. The TCR sequence derives from a man aged 55 to 69 with COVID-19, enrolled during active disease. CDR3 protein: CASSTESGEQYF. DNA for the CDR3: TGTGCCAGCAGCACAGAATCCGGAGAGCAGTACTTC.